These T cell receptor beta chains were read from a single sample in a study of shared clonotypes between healthy human individuals. TCRdb keeps only in-frame clones here, not all; method: immunoSEQ multiplex PCR. The sample has about 980,000 clones, 70% to 85% seen once. Specimen: memory CD4+ T cells sorted from blood. The receptors were sampled from a man aged 18 to 29 in good health. The CDR3 runs from the conserved cysteine through the conserved F or W. D genes are given only for firm matches. Expanded clones get a size class; other rows say once, few or many, or leave the size out.

v_gene: TRBV5-1
d_gene: TRBD2
abundance: NA
j_gene: TRBJ2-2
CDR3aa: CASSPSGGYTGELFF
CDR3nt: TGCGCCAGCAGCCCTAGCGGGGGGTACACCGGGGAGCTGTTTTTT

v_gene: TRBV7-2
d_gene: NA
abundance: NA
j_gene: TRBJ2-3
CDR3aa: CASSLRRASTDTQYF
CDR3nt: TGTGCCAGCAGCTTAAGGAGGGCGAGCACAGATACGCAGTATTTT

v_gene: TRBV7-2
d_gene: NA
abundance: NA
j_gene: TRBJ1-2
CDR3aa: CASYSQTNYGYTF
CDR3nt: TGTGCCAGCTATTCGCAAACTAACTATGGCTACACCTTC

v_gene: TRBV7-2
d_gene: NA
abundance: NA
j_gene: TRBJ1-2
CDR3aa: CASSLGVGGVYGYTF
CDR3nt: TGTGCCAGCAGCTTAGGGGTTGGGGGAGTCTATGGCTACACCTTC

v_gene: TRBV2
d_gene: TRBD2
abundance: NA
j_gene: TRBJ2-7
CDR3aa: CASSERGGPSEQYF
CDR3nt: TGTGCCAGCAGTGAGCGGGGGGGCCCCAGCGAGCAGTACTTC

v_gene: TRBV7-9
d_gene: NA
abundance: NA
j_gene: TRBJ2-5
CDR3aa: CASSLVREAETQYF
CDR3nt: TGTGCCAGCAGCTTAGTTAGGGAGGCTGAGACCCAGTACTTC

v_gene: TRBV5-1
d_gene: NA
abundance: NA
j_gene: TRBJ2-7
CDR3aa: CASSFGSGAYEQYF
CDR3nt: TGCGCCAGCAGCTTTGGTAGCGGAGCCTACGAGCAGTACTTC

v_gene: TRBV30
d_gene: NA
abundance: few
j_gene: TRBJ1-5
CDR3aa: CAWSDFNQPQHF
CDR3nt: TGTGCCTGGAGCGACTTCAATCAGCCCCAGCATTTT

v_gene: TRBV28
d_gene: TRBD1
abundance: NA
j_gene: TRBJ1-4
CDR3aa: CASRTTGVTEKLFF
CDR3nt: TGTGCCAGCAGAACGACAGGGGTGACTGAAAAACTGTTTTTT

v_gene: TRBV4-1
d_gene: NA
abundance: NA
j_gene: TRBJ2-2
CDR3aa: CASSRGGTLANTGELFF
CDR3nt: TGCGCCAGCAGCCGGGGAGGAACACTAGCGAACACCGGGGAGCTGTTTTTT

v_gene: TRBV2
d_gene: TRBD1
abundance: many
j_gene: TRBJ1-4
CDR3aa: CASYGQGEKLFF
CDR3nt: TGTGCCAGTTATGGACAGGGCGAAAAACTGTTTTTT

v_gene: TRBV5-1
d_gene: TRBD1
abundance: NA
j_gene: TRBJ2-5
CDR3aa: CASSTGTVRQETQYF
CDR3nt: TGCGCCAGCAGTACCGGGACAGTAAGGCAAGAGACCCAGTACTTC

v_gene: TRBV7-3
d_gene: NA
abundance: NA
j_gene: TRBJ2-7
CDR3aa: CASSLSLGSQQYF
CDR3nt: TGTGCCAGCAGCTTATCCCTCGGATCGCAGCAGTACTTC

v_gene: TRBV30
d_gene: NA
abundance: NA
j_gene: TRBJ2-7
CDR3aa: CAWTALGSGEQYF
CDR3nt: TGTGCCTGGACTGCCCTAGGTTCGGGCGAGCAGTACTTC

v_gene: TRBV6-5
d_gene: NA
abundance: once
j_gene: TRBJ1-4
CDR3aa: CASSYGTRVGEKLFF
CDR3nt: TGTGCCAGCAGTTACGGTACCAGGGTGGGCGAAAAACTGTTTTTT

v_gene: TRBV29-1
d_gene: TRBD1
abundance: NA
j_gene: TRBJ2-2
CDR3aa: CSADRGNTGELFF
CDR3nt: TGCAGCGCAGACAGGGGGAACACCGGGGAGCTGTTTTTT

v_gene: TRBV7-2
d_gene: NA
abundance: few
j_gene: TRBJ1-1
CDR3aa: CASSYRAEAFF
CDR3nt: TGTGCCAGCAGTTACAGGGCTGAAGCTTTCTTT

v_gene: TRBV2
d_gene: TRBD1
abundance: once
j_gene: TRBJ1-1
CDR3aa: CASTWTGLNTEAFF
CDR3nt: TGTGCCAGCACTTGGACAGGGTTGAACACTGAAGCTTTCTTT

v_gene: TRBV19
d_gene: NA
abundance: NA
j_gene: TRBJ2-3
CDR3aa: CASSFGGEDTQYF
CDR3nt: TGTGCCAGTAGTTTTGGGGGCGAAGATACGCAGTATTTT

v_gene: TRBV10-3
d_gene: TRBD2
abundance: NA
j_gene: TRBJ2-5
CDR3aa: CAISESGREETQYF
CDR3nt: TGTGCCATCAGTGAAAGCGGGAGGGAAGAGACCCAGTACTTC

v_gene: TRBV4-3
d_gene: NA
abundance: NA
j_gene: TRBJ1-2
CDR3aa: CASSPDLGSYERYTF
CDR3nt: TGCGCCAGCAGCCCAGATTTGGGTAGCTATGAGCGCTACACCTTC

v_gene: TRBV27
d_gene: NA
abundance: NA
j_gene: TRBJ2-7
CDR3aa: CASSLWDKSDEQYF
CDR3nt: TGTGCCAGCAGTTTATGGGATAAGTCCGACGAGCAGTACTTC

v_gene: TRBV5-6
d_gene: TRBD1
abundance: NA
j_gene: TRBJ1-1
CDR3aa: CASSLTGTGALGAFF
CDR3nt: TGTGCCAGCAGCTTAACCGGGACAGGAGCCTTGGGGGCTTTCTTT

v_gene: TRBV4-1
d_gene: NA
abundance: few
j_gene: TRBJ1-6
CDR3aa: CASSLAGNNSPLHF
CDR3nt: TGCGCCAGCAGCCTAGCAGGGAATAATTCACCCCTCCACTTT

v_gene: TRBV30
d_gene: TRBD1
abundance: NA
j_gene: TRBJ1-4
CDR3aa: CAWTTGVAEKLFF
CDR3nt: TGTGCCTGGACGACAGGGGTGGCTGAAAAACTGTTTTTT

v_gene: TRBV2
d_gene: NA
abundance: NA
j_gene: TRBJ2-5
CDR3aa: CASGGLETQYF
CDR3nt: TGTGCCAGCGGGGGTTTAGAGACCCAGTACTTC

v_gene: TRBV6-5
d_gene: NA
abundance: few
j_gene: TRBJ2-1
CDR3aa: CASSLPPNEQFF
CDR3nt: TGTGCCAGCAGTCTCCCCCCCAATGAGCAGTTCTTC